This T cell receptor (beta chain) was identified during a study of blood T cell repertoires in COVID-19. Looking at the study overall: T cells, B-cell-depleted T cells, or PBMCs supplied cDNA or gDNA.

Germline CDR1 MGHDK, CDR2 SYGVNS. Losses at the gene ends were 1 base for V and 4 bases for J; bases not matched to a gene: 4. The length of the CDR3 is 15 residues. TCRdb's copy holds only in-frame clones and misses some; the assay was immunoSEQ multiplex PCR. The table has around 230,000 clones, around 80% seen once. J is TRBJ1-2 and V is TRBV25-1; 9 nucleotides align to TRBD1. The TCR comes from a middle-aged man with acute or convalescent COVID-19. The sequencing sample was made of peripheral blood. The CDR3 nucleotides read TGTGCCAGCAGTGAATGGGGGACAGGGACCTATGGCTACACCTTC. Translation gives CASSEWGTGTYGYTF.